This TCR beta chain was recovered during a study of T cells in Graves' hyperthyroidism and ophthalmopathy. The study, taken as a whole, reports: The authors' 13 V-J model separated ophthalmopathy from stable hyperthyroidism.

A few counts support this clonotype. Its antigen is not identified. The CDR3 extends over 14 amino acids. CDR1 and CDR2 (germline): SNHLY, FYNNEI. V shed 5 bases and J shed 7 bases, with 12 bases lying between them. TCR beta CDR3 region amplification was performed from RNA transcripts. Initially, a first-round RT-PCR of the TCR CDR3 employed the HTBI primer set. TCRdb used MiXCR to reprocess the multiplex PCR reads, holding one entry per CDR3 protein. The sample consists of hundreds of thousands of distinct CDR3 sequences, over 35% of them appearing once. This TCR derives from a man aged 18 to 29 with Graves' hyperthyroidism. Sample: blood. The chain joins TRBV2 to TRBJ1-6; possibly TRBD1 for D (6 bases). CDR3 loop: CASSSGRGNSPLHF. The DNA for the CDR3 is TGTGCCAGCAGTTCGGGGAGGGGGAATTCACCCCTCCACTTT.